This record concerns one TCR beta chain sequence. The target of this receptor is not known. It has no much larger one-base neighbor in the sample; base qualities were not kept. The sample's time point label is to be understood as: newly diagnosed, previously untreated cHL patient sample. CD4+ T cells were purified from thawed PBMCs by magnetic negative selection with a Miltenyi CD4+ T cell isolation kit. As a comparison group for the relapsed/refractory trial patients, PBMCs from patients with newly diagnosed, previously untreated classical Hodgkin lymphoma were sequenced. After peripheral blood was drawn into 8 mL Vacutainer Cell Preparation Tubes, PBMCs were isolated by centrifugation and then cryopreserved. Purified CD4+ and CD8+ fractions were prepared only for cases where an additional PBMC sample was available. Magnetically labelled cells were removed on LS columns in a quadroMACS separator, and the flow-through was retained as the purified fraction.

The source of the sample is a study of PD-1 blockade in classical Hodgkin lymphoma (dated by TCRdb to the early 2020s). A note on the overall study: To define a peripheral blood immune signature of response to PD-1 blockade in classical Hodgkin lymphoma, the study combined TCR beta sequencing with CyTOF.

Findings and caveats that apply to the study as a whole: The study was restricted to a single clinical trial cohort, and the causes of repertoire differences, possibly disease activity or prior therapy, were left undefined. Baseline TCR diversity was reported as lower in newly diagnosed patients than in healthy donors, and lower still in relapsed/refractory patients.

The Qiagen DNeasy kit was used to extract genomic DNA from unsorted PBMCs and from the negatively selected CD4+ and CD8+ fractions. TCR beta CDR3 regions were amplified by immunoSEQ multiplex PCR using primers annealing to V and J segments. A synthetic immune receptor repertoire was used to minimize amplification bias, and any residual bias was removed computationally once sequencing was done. The paper's data handling went like this. Custom Python scripts were used to quantify repertoire diversity as the Shannon entropy index. The unsorted, CD4+ and CD8+ repertoires were each analyzed separately, with the exception of combined analyses, where CD4+ and CD8+ sequences were merged in silico. TCRdb provides this immuneACCESS table in a form limited to in-frame rearrangements. Some clones are lacking; in checked studies, under half of them reflect an unresolved V gene, and why the rest are absent is not known. V, J and clone size are taken as reported in that table, and D and trimming were inferred from the DNA itself. The sample yields about 30,000 clones; about 87% were counted once. The top ten clonotypes cover around 1.3% of the sample.

The specimen was CD4+ T cells from blood. This TCR derives from a human donor with classical Hodgkin lymphoma.

The DNA is TGTGCCAGCAGTGAACAAGGGGGCGGGGGCCAGCCCCAGCATTTT. Translated, this is CASSEQGGGGQPQHF. The rearrangement combines TRBV6-1 with TRBJ1-5; TRBD1 agrees with 7 junctional bases. The CDR3 has 15 amino acids, counting the end cysteine and phenylalanine. The entry retains the CDR3 DNA only, 45 bases that are in frame from base 1. The CDR1 and CDR2 encoded by the germline V gene are MNHNS and SASEGT. Clipping removes 2 bases from V and 7 bases from J, with 8 as the unmatched junction base count.